Listed below are T cell receptor beta chains from one sample, sequenced in a study of response to subunit inactivated influenza vaccine. TCRdb itself ran the RT-PCR reads through MiXCR, one entry per CDR3 protein. Among about 160,000 distinct CDR3 sequences listed, 9.5% to 12% were seen once. Sequencing used CD8+ T cells sorted from PBMCs, obtained about 24 months after vaccination. The receptors here all came from a man in his fifties or sixties who received an inactivated influenza vaccine. Each CDR3 is given with its conserved first and last residue. Each record gives: V gene, clone size, CDR3 protein. Clone size is shown for a subset of rows, as once, few, many or a class of expanded clone.

TRBV7-9	.	CASRPPGRYEQYF
TRBV21-1	few	CASSIPPSGGQDEQFF
TRBV15	.	CATSRVFAGAGEAQYF
TRBV7-6	.	CASSLALSGGELFF
TRBV6-2/TRBV6-3	few	CASSYGDRGPRDTEAFF
TRBV11-2	many	CASGDTGFFDYTF
TRBV3-1	few	CASSETGTVSSYEQYF
TRBV24-1	.	CATGQGASDEQFF
TRBV4-2	few	CASSQLTGGPTNEKLFF
TRBV2	few	CASSMEVGGRGSGGNEQFF
TRBV12-3/TRBV12-4	many	CASSLEPRGTEAFF
TRBV6-5	many	CASSYSGLAGDETDTQYF
TRBV6-5	.	CASSYRGLSYEQYF
TRBV7-2	.	CASSLQGQALWDTEAFF
TRBV6-2/TRBV6-3	few	CASSYSSGLLGEQYF
TRBV7-9	.	CASSRPRGMRETQYF
TRBV9	few	CASSADRDTSTDTQYF
TRBV29-1	many	CSAPVRADTQYF
TRBV12-3/TRBV12-4	few	CASSASSGGYTGELFF
TRBV6-1	few	CASSMGQSNQPQHF
TRBV7-6	few	CASSLASGGEQYF
TRBV29-1	.	CSAWPQNTDTQYF
TRBV29-1	.	CSVEIWGAPTNNEQFF
TRBV6-1	.	CASSIRTSGNEQFF
TRBV7-9	few	CASSLSGAGYEQYF
TRBV7-9	few	CASSSGGSAYNEQFF
TRBV4-2	few	CASSYNRGLNEQFF
TRBV20-1	few	CSAPGQSAEQFF
TRBV29-1	.	CSVGVREQFF
TRBV12-5	few	CASGLPYTGELFF
TRBV29-1	few	CSVEDAGFETQYF
TRBV20-1	.	CSATTYYSNQPQHF
TRBV2	many	CASRSTLAGVDNEQFF
TRBV7-9	few	CASSLVPGTSGYYEQYF
TRBV10-3	many	CAIGTGVPGWNYEQYF
TRBV24-1	few	CATSDNPTGSSTDTQYF